Shown below are 19 T cell receptor beta chains from a single sample sequenced in a study of vaccination and CD4 T cells after COVID-19. This sample's treatment: roughly 11-day PBMC culture with coronavirus spike peptide pools or control peptides (ViraFEST assay). The Oncomine TCR Beta short-read assay was what sequenced the DNA obtained from cultured CD4+ T cells. Each CDR3 protein is one row after TCRdb ran MiXCR on the PCR reads. The sample includes around 20,000 distinct CDR3 sequences, 40% to 45% seen only once; the top ten take 2.5% to 3%. These receptors' targets are unknown. The sample was CD4+ T cells from blood, cultured in vitro, taken after SARS-CoV-2 vaccination. The receptors here all came from a human donor who had recovered from COVID-19.

This chain connects TRBV6-5 to TRBJ2-3, with unresolved D. CDR3 length: 10 amino acids. Germline loops: CDR1 MNHEY, CDR2 SVGAGI. Trimming cost V 4 bases and J 10 bases, with 6 bases left between them. CDR3 protein: CASSFSPQYF. CDR3 bases: TGTGCCAGCAGTTTCAGTCCGCAGTATTTT.

This clonotype was counted a few times. V and J are TRBV7-2 and TRBJ2-7, with D maybe TRBD2 (5 bases). The germline CDR1 and CDR2 sequences are SGHTA and FQGNSA. V lost 0 bases and J lost 3, with 15 bases in between. This CDR3 contains 16 residues. This CDR3 is CASSLASNGADYEQYF. The CDR3 nucleotides read TGTGCCAGCAGCTTAGCGAGTAACGGAGCGGACTACGAGCAGTACTTC.

V usage is TRBV7-9 and J usage is TRBJ1-2; no reliable D call. CDR1 and CDR2 from the germline V gene are SEHNR and FQNEAQ (reference sequence). The length of the CDR3 is 13 residues. V was shortened by 2 bases and J by 6 bases, with 10 bases between the two germline ends. CDR3 region: CASSLMAANGYTF. The CDR3 nucleotides are TGTGCCAGCAGCTTAATGGCCGCGAATGGCTACACCTTC.

The chain joins TRBV7-9 to TRBJ2-7, with TRBD2 matching 8 bases. CDR3 length: 17 amino acids. Trimming cost V 0 bases and J 0 bases; bases outside gene matches: 7. Per germline, CDR1 SEHNR and CDR2 FQNEAQ (reference sequence). The CDR3 sequence is CASSLARLAGRSYEQYF. The CDR3 nucleotides are TGTGCCAGCAGCTTAGCGCGGCTAGCGGGCCGCTCCTACGAGCAGTACTTC.

This clonotype was picked up a small number of times. The CDR3 loop is CSAWVGGYEQYF. The CDR3 DNA sequence: TGCAGTGCTTGGGTGGGGGGTTACGAGCAGTACTTC. The chain combines TRBV20-1 with TRBJ2-7; maybe TRBD2 (6 bases). CDR1 DFQATT and CDR2 SNEGSKA come from the germline V gene (reference sequence). V was clipped by 5 bases and J by 4 bases, with 12 bases between them. This CDR3 spans 12 amino acids.

The genes are TRBV20-1 and TRBJ2-7; 8 bases are a match to TRBD2. From germline, CDR1 is DFQATT and CDR2 SNEGSKA (reference sequence). V gave up 6 bases and J gave up 1 base; unmatched junction bases: 8. The CDR3 is 14 amino acids. The CDR3 DNA is TGCAGTGCCAAGGGAGTAGCGGGGTCCTACGAGCAGTACTTC. This sequence encodes CSAKGVAGSYEQYF.

This clonotype has just a few counts. The chain employs TRBV20-1 and TRBJ1-1, with 8 positions matching TRBD1. The CDR3 spans 13 residues. V trimming: 6 bases; J trimming: 5 bases; junction bases outside the gene matches: 8. Germline CDR1 is DFQATT and CDR2 is SNEGSKA (reference sequence). For the CDR3, the DNA is TGCAGTGCAAGAAACAGGGGGGGAACTGAAGCTTTCTTT. This encodes CSARNRGGTEAFF.

This clonotype was picked up a small number of times. The chain uses TRBV7-8 and TRBJ1-2; D gene uncertain. Germline lookup yields CDR1 SGHVS and CDR2 FQNEAQ. This CDR3 is built from 13 residues. The germline V and J ends were trimmed by 1 base and 5 bases, with 8 bases remaining between them. DNA for the CDR3: TGTGCCAGCAGCTTAGACAGCGGATATGGCTACACCTTC. Protein sequence: CASSLDSGYGYTF.

The chain recombines TRBV20-1 with TRBJ1-5; perhaps TRBD1 as D (6 bases). The germline V and J ends were trimmed by 7 bases and 1 base, with 14 bases remaining between them. The CDR3 covers 14 residues. CDR1 is DFQATT and CDR2 is SNEGSKA in the germline V gene (reference sequence). The CDR3 bases are TGCAGTGTTGCAGGAGGGGGGAGCAATCAGCCCCAGCATTTT. Protein sequence: CSVAGGGSNQPQHF.

The chain is built from TRBV19 and TRBJ1-1, with TRBD1 matching 7 bases. Trimming took 4 bases from V and 3 from J; bases not matched to a gene: 5. The CDR3 length is 14 residues. CDR1 LNHDA and CDR2 SQIVND come from the germline V gene (reference sequence). The CDR3 reads CASSTRQGDTEAFF. The CDR3 DNA reads as TGTGCCAGTAGTACCCGACAGGGAGACACTGAAGCTTTCTTT. The entire variable domain, with the rest obtained from reference TRBV19 and TRBJ1-1, is as follows: DGGITQSPKYLFRKEGQNVTLSCEQNLNHDAMYWYRQDPGQGLRLIYYSQIVNDFQKGDIAEGYSVSREKKESFPLTVTSAQKNPTAFYLCASSTRQGDTEAFFGQGTRLTVV.

This chain connects TRBV15 to TRBJ2-5, with 11 bases aligning to TRBD2. Germline V lookup: CDR1 LNHNV, CDR2 YYDKDF (reference sequence). With 3 bases clipped from V and 2 bases from J, the junction kept 5 bases outside the gene matches. This CDR3 is 16 amino acids long. The CDR3: CATSRGRTSGQETQYF. In DNA form, the CDR3 reads TGTGCCACCAGCAGGGGACGGACTAGCGGGCAAGAGACCCAGTACTTC.

This rearrangement joins TRBV20-1 to TRBJ2-4, with 10 positions matching TRBD2. CDR1 and CDR2 from the germline V gene are DFQATT and SNEGSKA (reference sequence). Trimming cost V 1 base and J 10 bases; bases outside gene matches: 16. The CDR3 loop spans 17 amino acids. CDR3 sequence (DNA): TGCAGTGCTAGAGGTCTGAGCGGGGGGGCCCGTAATCGAATTCAGTACTTC. Translating gives CSARGLSGGARNRIQYF.

This clonotype was counted between two and nine times. This rearrangement joins TRBV10-3 to TRBJ2-3; D perhaps matches TRBD1 (6 bases). The CDR3 length is 18 residues. Trimming stripped 0 bases from V and 0 bases from J, with 16 bases between. Germline V gives CDR1 ENHRY, CDR2 SYGVKD. The chain's CDR3 is CAISESGGGGTSTDTQYF. CDR3 sequence (DNA): TGTGCCATCAGTGAGTCAGGAGGTGGGGGCACCAGCACAGATACGCAGTATTTT.

V and J are TRBV5-1 and TRBJ1-2, with D tentatively TRBD1 (5 bases). The CDR3 runs to 14 residues. Trimming cost V 0 bases and J 6 bases, with 12 bases left between them. Germline V gene sequence: CDR1 SGHRS, CDR2 YFSETQ. CDR3 protein: CASSLALAGHGYTF. The CDR3 DNA reads as TGCGCCAGCAGCTTGGCCTTAGCAGGGCATGGCTACACCTTC. Complete variable domain (other parts from reference TRBV5-1 and TRBJ1-2): KAGVTQTPRYLIKTRGQQVTLSCSPISGHRSVSWYQQTPGQGLQFLFEYFSETQRNKGNFPGRFSGRQFSNSRSEMNVSTLELGDSALYLCASSLALAGHGYTFGSGTRLTVV.

The V gene is TRBV20-1, the J gene TRBJ2-5; 7 nucleotides agree with TRBD2. The CDR3 is 13 residues long. With 5 bases clipped from V and 5 bases from J, the junction kept 8 bases outside the gene matches. Germline V gene data show CDR1 as DFQATT and CDR2 as SNEGSKA (reference sequence). The CDR3 bases are TGCAGTGCTGGGAGGGCGGGTTCGGAGACCCAGTACTTC. This codes for CSAGRAGSETQYF.

The CDR3 sequence: CASSRPGQGNTIYF. The DNA for the CDR3 is TGTGCCAGCAGTAGACCGGGACAAGGAAACACCATATATTTT. The chain has TRBV25-1 and TRBJ1-3; a weak D match, TRBD1 (6 bases). V lost 5 bases to trimming and J lost 4 bases, with 12 bases between them. CDR1 is MGHDK and CDR2 is SYGVNS in the germline V gene. The CDR3 loop spans 14 amino acids.

The chain links TRBV7-2 to TRBJ1-6; TRBD1 matches at 9 bases. The CDR3 has 15 residues. J lost 10 bases, V lost 8 bases, and 12 bases had no gene match. Germline-derived CDR1 and CDR2 are SGHTA and FQGNSA. For the CDR3, the DNA is TGTGCCAGCTCGCCCCGGGGACAGGGTTTCTCACCCCTCCACTTT. Its translation is CASSPRGQGFSPLHF.

A few counts support this clonotype. The genes are TRBV10-3 and TRBJ1-2; D remains ambiguous. Per germline, CDR1 ENHRY and CDR2 SYGVKD. The germline V and J ends were trimmed by 4 bases and 5 bases, with 17 bases remaining between them. This CDR3 is built from 15 residues. CDR3 region: CAISVSSEVGYGYTF. The DNA for the CDR3 is TGTGCCATCAGTGTCAGCTCGGAAGTGGGATATGGCTACACCTTC.

The rearrangement links TRBV4-3 to TRBJ1-1; TRBD1 is a possible D gene (6 bases). Looked up from germline, CDR1 is LGHNA and CDR2 is YSLEER. Trimming cost V 1 base and J 3 bases, with 9 bases left between them. This CDR3 is built from 14 residues. The CDR3 DNA follows: TGCGCCAGCAGCCAAGTGGCAGGGGACACTGAAGCTTTCTTT. Amino acid sequence: CASSQVAGDTEAFF.